This TCR beta chain was profiled in a study of technical replicates of blood from a handful of donors (dated by TCRdb to between 2016 and 2019). The CDR3 runs 16 residues from the cysteine to the phenylalanine. CDR3 DNA is the only sequence kept; it has 48 bases, read in frame from the first base. The germline V and J ends show losses of 2 bases and 4 bases respectively, and no gene match explains 6 bases of the junction. From the germline V gene, CDR1 is SGHRS and CDR2 is YFSETQ. Library generation was performed with the immunoSEQ multiplex PCR assay. TCRdb holds this immuneACCESS table with in-frame rearrangements only. Some clones are missing; in checked studies, unresolved V genes explain under half, and the rest has no known cause. The sample table contains roughly 82,000 clones; only one count was recorded for about nine tenths of them. The biggest ten clones account for roughly 0.27% of the sample.

Notes on this clone: This receptor's antigen is unknown. It has no much larger one-base neighbor in the sample; base qualities were not kept.

This sequence originates from a human donor in good health. Here the chain combines TRBV5-1 and TRBJ2-6; 7 junctional bases match TRBD1. Sequencing was carried out using T cells isolated from PBMCs. The CDR3 reads as follows: CASSFEQGIGANVLTF. The DNA is TGCGCCAGCAGCTTCGAACAGGGGATAGGGGCCAACGTCCTGACTTTC.